The T cell receptor (beta chain) under discussion was sequenced for a study of human T cells and chemical hapten exposure listed by TCRdb under 2021. Regarding the complete study: For sensitization, 2% DPC in acetone was applied to a roughly 2 cm by roughly 2 cm area of upper inner arm skin. Throughout the roughly 24-week study period, patients were also given weekly therapeutic DPC doses on the scalp. Patch testing was performed on the upper back with Finn chambers containing 0.01% DPC, and the patch tests were scored after 6 days according to International Contact Dermatitis Research Group standards. Most of the patients in the cohort were female, and the cohort covered alopecia areata with under or over 50% scalp involvement, alopecia totalis and alopecia universalis. Libraries were combined into a pool for sequencing, and differences in TCR yield between samples came mainly from small differences in library volumes within the pool. Peripheral blood TCR repertoire changes were tracked in vivo in alopecia patients during primary and secondary sensitization to the hapten diphenylcyclopropenone (DPC). Blood samples were taken from patients before sensitization (week 0) and at 2, 6 and about 24 weeks after DPC sensitization. Blood for TCR sequencing was provided by twenty-nine alopecia patients at one to four time points (pre-sensitization, 2, 6 and 24 weeks).

What the authors observed across the whole study: Repeated subsampling changed both the strength of the expansion versus patch-test correlation and the threshold at which that correlation became significant. Because all patients had alopecia, a presumed autoimmune disease, the immune response of the patients might differ from that of healthy individuals. Compared with pre-sensitization or healthy control sets, expanded TCRs formed significantly more large CDR3 similarity clusters, which is consistent with antigen-driven responses. A positive correlation was found between the number of PT1 expanded TCRs and patch test score, with significance reached at thresholds 8, 16 and 32 but not 4. DPC sensitization did not change the number of TCRs with a frequency above 1 in 1000, and there was no evidence of changes in global repertoire structure.

V and J are truncated by 6 bases and 4 bases respectively, leaving an intervening sequence of 18 bases. CDR1 MNHEY and CDR2 SMNVEV were looked up in the germline V gene (reference sequence). The CDR3 sequence holds 15 residues, the cysteine and phenylalanine included. The CDR3 DNA has 45 bases and is translated from base 1. This clonotype was found a few times. Its target antigen remains unknown. Base quality data are lacking; no much larger clone is found one base away. Preparation of the library involved RACE. TCRdb shows the sequencer as NextSeq 500. During library preparation, unique molecular identifiers were attached to individual cDNA molecules so that TCRs could be counted in a quantitative, reproducible way. Both TCR alpha and TCR beta chains were sequenced from each blood RNA sample. As for how the authors treated the data: Samples had a median of roughly 98,000 TCRs, with a range from 23,224 to 690,600. The Decombinator software suite was used to annotate the V, J and CDR3 of the TCR reads. Every sample was subsampled to the same number of TCRs (28,000) for the PS versus PT1 abundance plots. Expanded TCRs were defined as absent before sensitization and observed at least eight times at the 2-week time point. The raw public reads went through TCRdb reprocessing: fastp at Q25, MiXCR clone calling, in-frame beta chains kept. CDR3 protein sequences are deduplicated, and each keeps its most common genes and DNA. TCRdb assigned the V and J calls; the authors' analysis was not used. The sample has approximately 370,000 distinct CDR3 sequences on record, 4.5% to 5.5% of them singletons. More than 8% of the sample is held by the ten biggest clonotypes.

The time point label on this specimen signifies: pre-sensitization, week 0. Per the publication, the treatment or condition label means: therapeutic diphenylcyclopropenone sensitization with weekly scalp DPC. Blood at each patch-test visit was drawn before the patch test was applied. Eligible patients were aged 18 to 70, diagnosed with alopecia, deemed suitable for DPC therapy, and excluded if pregnant. Total RNA was extracted from unfractionated whole blood that had been collected in Tempus Blood RNA tubes. This TCR came from a woman aged 18-30 years with alopecia areata. Some clones in this sample may be carry-over from other donors' samples. Sequencing was performed on whole blood, taken in connection with sensitization to the hapten diphenylcyclopropenone (DPC). This chain joins TRBV27 to TRBJ1-2; a tentative D match to TRBD1 spans 6 bases. At the DNA level, the sequence is TGTGCCAGCAGGACAGGACCCGAGAGCCTCTATGGCTACACCTTC. This sequence encodes CASRTGPESLYGYTF.